Shown below are 25 T cell receptor beta chains from a single sample sequenced in a study of blood T cell repertoires in COVID-19. Clones were read by immunoSEQ multiplex PCR, and TCRdb kept only the in-frame ones, dropping some. This table holds approximately 190,000 clones, 79% found once. The sequenced sample was peripheral blood. The source is a man aged 60-69 years with active or convalescent COVID-19.

The genes are TRBV5-1 and TRBJ2-3; no reliable D call. Trimming shortened V by 2 bases and J by 6 bases, and 13 bases separated the two germline ends. Germline CDR1 is SGHRS and CDR2 is YFSETQ. The CDR3 contains 14 residues. CDR3 in amino acids: CASSFSIRSDTQYF. The DNA for the CDR3 is TGCGCCAGCAGCTTTAGCATACGATCGGATACGCAGTATTTT.

As DNA, the CDR3 is TGTGCCATCAGAGACAGGAGCAATCAGCCCCAGCATTTT. As protein: CAIRDRSNQPQHF. The chain joins TRBV10-3 to TRBJ1-5, with a tentative D call TRBD1 (6 bases). V shed 6 bases and J shed 1 base, with 7 bases lying between them. The CDR3 totals 13 residues. From germline, CDR1 is ENHRY and CDR2 SYGVKD.

V gene TRBV5-1 combines with J gene TRBJ1-1, with TRBD1 identical over 7 bases. The germline gives CDR1 SGHRS, CDR2 YFSETQ. Germline trimming cut 0 bases from V and 3 bases from J; bases unmatched to any gene: 2. The CDR3 loop spans 14 amino acids. The CDR3 here is CASSLGRGDTEAFF. CDR3 DNA sequence: TGCGCCAGCAGCTTGGGCAGGGGGGACACTGAAGCTTTCTTT.

This clone was observed a single time. V is TRBV4-2 and J is TRBJ2-7; 9 nucleotides align to TRBD2. CDR1 and CDR2 from the germline V gene are LGHNA and YNFKEQ. V lost 0 bases, J lost 0 bases, and 12 bases stayed unmatched. This CDR3 region has 19 residues. CDR3 DNA sequence: TGTGCCAGCAGCCAAGATCCCCCGGCTAGCGGGGCAATCTCCTACGAGCAGTACTTC. Amino acids: CASSQDPPASGAISYEQYF.

V is TRBV4-1 and J is TRBJ2-7; 7 bases are shared with TRBD1. V lost 8 bases and J lost 3; bases outside the gene matches: 13. This CDR3 is 15 amino acids long. Germline lookup yields CDR1 MGHRA and CDR2 YSYEKL. The CDR3 DNA reads TGCGCCAGCGGCTCCAACCGGGACAGCTACTACGAGCAGTACTTC. Its protein product is CASGSNRDSYYEQYF.

This chain connects TRBV3-1 (or the pseudogene TRBV3-2) to TRBJ2-7; 8 nucleotides line up with TRBD2. The V segment lost 3 bases and the J segment 5 bases; nucleotides outside the gene matches: 6. CDR1 LGHDT and CDR2 YNNKEL come from the germline V gene (reference sequence). This CDR3 contains 14 residues. CDR3 protein: CASSQSGRSDEQYF. As DNA, the CDR3 is TGTGCCAGCAGCCAGAGCGGGAGAAGCGACGAGCAGTACTTC.

In this sample, this clone turned up once. The chain links TRBV28 to TRBJ2-7; TRBD1 aligns across 8 bases. The germline CDR1 and CDR2 sequences are MDHEN and SYDVKM. J gave up 5 bases and V 6 bases, and 9 bases lay outside the gene matches. This CDR3 is built from 14 residues. The CDR3 bases are TGTGCCAGCAGCCGTCAAGACAGGGGCCACGAGCAGTACTTC. Protein product: CASSRQDRGHEQYF.

J is TRBJ2-1 and V is TRBV20-1; TRBD2 matches at 12 bases. Germline lookup yields CDR1 DFQATT and CDR2 SNEGSKA (reference sequence). V was pared by 3 bases and J by 9 bases, with 9 bases of the junction left unmatched. The CDR3 has 15 residues. CDR3 loop: CSASGAGLAGGEQFF. CDR3 coding DNA: TGCAGTGCTAGTGGGGCGGGACTAGCGGGCGGTGAGCAGTTCTTC.

This clone was counted at least ten times. This chain joins TRBV28 and TRBJ2-7; 11 positions match TRBD2. CDR1 is MDHEN and CDR2 is SYDVKM in the germline V gene. The CDR3 is 14 residues long. The junction had 6 bases not matched to a gene; V was cut back by 8 bases and J by 3 bases. CDR3 sequence reads: CASVAGGPSYEQYF. DNA for the CDR3: TGTGCCAGCGTAGCGGGAGGGCCTAGCTACGAGCAGTACTTC.

This clone occurred a few times. The rearrangement links TRBV28 to TRBJ1-2; the match to TRBD1 covers 9 bases. Germline V lookup: CDR1 MDHEN, CDR2 SYDVKM. This CDR3 comprises 17 residues. Trimming at V came to 2 bases and at J to 9 bases, leaving 16 bases not matched to a gene. CDR3 DNA: TGTGCCAGCAGTTTACCCCATCGGGACAGGGAACGTAATCGCTACACCTTC. Protein sequence: CASSLPHRDRERNRYTF.

This clone was seen a few times. This chain links TRBV28 with TRBJ1-1; TRBD1 is a possible D gene (6 bases). Germline assignment: CDR1 MDHEN and CDR2 SYDVKM. The CDR3 is made up of 13 amino acids. Trimming took off 7 bases at V and 5 bases at J, with 14 bases between the two ends. The CDR3 reads CASNIRDTTEAFF. CDR3 in DNA: TGTGCCAGCAATATCCGGGACACGACTGAAGCTTTCTTT.

This clone was observed a handful of times. The CDR3 spells CAWSFRAYEQYF. The CDR3 bases are TGTGCCTGGAGTTTCAGGGCGTACGAGCAGTACTTC. The chain combines TRBV30 with TRBJ2-7, with D perhaps matching TRBD1 (5 bases). The CDR3 runs to 12 residues. V gave up 2 bases and J gave up 4 bases, with 9 bases separating them. Germline V gives CDR1 GTSNPN, CDR2 SVGIG (reference sequence).

The chain is built from TRBV4-3 and TRBJ2-7; TRBD2 agrees at 8 bases. This CDR3 has 15 amino acids. Per the germline V gene, CDR1 is LGHNA and CDR2 is YSLEER. With V trimmed by 4 bases and J by 1 base, 6 bases remained unmatched. The CDR3 bases are TGCGCCAGCAGCCTCACTAGCGGAGCTTCCTACGAGCAGTACTTC. This translates into CASSLTSGASYEQYF.

This clone appeared many times. This sequence joins TRBV3-1 (or the pseudogene TRBV3-2) and TRBJ1-2; 7 bases agree with TRBD1. J was trimmed by 1 base and V by 1 base; bases with no gene match: 12. Germline V CDR1 and CDR2: LGHDT, YNNKEL (reference sequence). This CDR3 spans 18 amino acids. The CDR3 sequence is CASSQVRFRGTDNYGYTF. The CDR3 DNA follows: TGTGCCAGCAGCCAAGTTAGGTTTAGAGGGACAGATAACTATGGCTACACCTTC.

The CDR3, as DNA: TGTGCCAGTCGGCCCCCACTAGCGGGAGGGAGCGATGAGCAGTTCTTC. Protein product: CASRPPLAGGSDEQFF. The chain is built from TRBV19 and TRBJ2-1; 13 bases are a match to TRBD2. This CDR3 has 16 residues. V shed 8 bases, J shed 8 bases, and the junction held 12 bases outside the gene matches. The V gene's germline CDR1 is LNHDA and CDR2 SQIVND (reference sequence).

This clone appeared a few times. The CDR3 bases are TGTGCCAGCAGTTACGGTGCCTTAAGGAGCTACGAGCAGTACTTC. Amino acid sequence: CASSYGALRSYEQYF. The chain carries TRBV6-2 or TRBV6-3 and TRBJ2-7; D is uncertain. The CDR3 has 15 amino acids. Germline values: CDR1 MNHEY, CDR2 SVGEGT. V shed 2 bases and J shed 3 bases, with 14 bases lying between them.

This clone was counted at least ten times. The CDR3 region is CASRPGRAGETQYF. The CDR3 nucleotides read TGTGCCAGCAGACCTGGGAGGGCGGGGGAGACCCAGTACTTC. The chain couples TRBV7-9 to TRBJ2-5, with 7 bases aligning to TRBD2. CDR1 is SEHNR and CDR2 is FQNEAQ in the germline V gene (reference sequence). This CDR3 comprises 14 residues. V was clipped by 6 bases and J by 5 bases; unmatched bases: 9.

This clone qualifies as medium-sized. The junction and the germline gene differ at one end; a read error may be behind it. The genes are TRBV5-4 and TRBJ2-1; TRBD2 agrees at 13 bases. The CDR3 loop spans 13 amino acids. Germline CDR1 is SGHNT and CDR2 is YYREEE (reference sequence). DNA for the CDR3: TGTGCCAGCAGCTCTGGGACTAGCGGGACCTGGGTCTTC. Its translation: CASSSGTSGTWVF.

The chain carries TRBV27 and TRBJ1-4; D possibly corresponds to TRBD1 (6 bases). The CDR3 has 15 residues. Germline CDR1 MNHEY, CDR2 SMNVEV (reference sequence). Trimming took off 5 bases at V and 0 bases at J, with 10 bases between the two ends. CDR3 DNA sequence: TGTGCCAGCAGTCCCAACAGGGCAACTAATGAAAAACTGTTTTTT. Protein: CASSPNRATNEKLFF.

V gene TRBV5-8 combines with J gene TRBJ1-1, with a weak D call TRBD1 (5 bases). The CDR3 is 18 amino acids. The V end lost 0 bases, the J end lost 0 bases, and 18 bases lay between the germline ends. Germline CDR1 is SGHTS and CDR2 is YDEGEE. The CDR3 spells CASSLDMPGISLNTEAFF. The CDR3 nucleotides are TGTGCCAGCAGCTTGGATATGCCAGGGATAAGTTTGAACACTGAAGCTTTCTTT.

J is TRBJ2-2 and V is TRBV28; 14 bases agree with TRBD2. Trimming cost V 5 bases and J 6 bases; bases outside gene matches: 8. Per the germline V gene, CDR1 is MDHEN and CDR2 is SYDVKM. The length of the CDR3 is 17 residues. This chain's CDR3 is CASSTTSGRAGAGELFF. The DNA of the CDR3 is TGTGCCAGCAGTACGACTAGCGGGAGGGCCGGCGCCGGGGAGCTGTTTTTT.

The V call is TRBV28, the J call TRBJ1-2; 8 nucleotides agree with TRBD1. The length of the CDR3 is 15 residues. V dropped 7 bases and J dropped 0; count of bases not matched to a gene: 7. Germline V gene sequence: CDR1 MDHEN, CDR2 SYDVKM. CDR3: CASKTGAPPNYGYTF. The CDR3 DNA sequence: TGTGCCAGCAAGACAGGGGCCCCACCTAACTATGGCTACACCTTC.

The V gene is TRBV6-2 or TRBV6-3, the J gene TRBJ2-2; a possible D gene is TRBD2 (5 bases). This CDR3 is 16 amino acids long. Germline assignment: CDR1 MNHEY and CDR2 SVGEGT. The V end lost 2 bases, the J end lost 5 bases, and 15 bases lay between the germline ends. Here the CDR3 reads CASSYPPGMGTGELFF. The DNA for the CDR3 is TGTGCCAGCAGTTACCCGCCCGGGATGGGGACCGGGGAGCTGTTTTTT.

This clone was seen ten or more times. The J gene is TRBJ2-7, the V gene TRBV11-2, with 8 positions matching TRBD2. V lost 5 bases to trimming and J lost 2 bases; unmatched junction nucleotides: 5. The CDR3 has 14 amino acids. Per the germline V gene, CDR1 is SGHAT and CDR2 is FQNNGV. In nucleotides, the CDR3 is TGTGCCAGCAGCGCTGGACTAGCAACCTACGAGCAGTACTTC. This encodes CASSAGLATYEQYF.

This clone was observed a single time. CDR3 amino acids: CASSQGTGSTEAFF. For the CDR3, the DNA is TGTGCCAGCAGCCAAGGGACAGGGAGCACTGAAGCTTTCTTT. V usage is TRBV3-1 (or the pseudogene TRBV3-2) and J usage is TRBJ1-1; 8 nucleotides align to TRBD1. The CDR3 has 14 residues. CDR1 LGHDT and CDR2 YNNKEL come from the germline V gene (reference sequence). V lost 1 base to trimming and J lost 4 bases; unmatched junction nucleotides: 2.